This T cell receptor beta chain was captured by sequencing in a study of cytomegalovirus exposure and HLA in healthy donors. Study summary: Caucasian-associated ancestry cluster membership applied to approximately 81% of around 400 genotyped donors. Notes on the study in general: Most CMV-associated TCR beta chains appeared HLA-restricted in a later analysis. A later analysis showed HLA-associated TCR beta chains outstripping equally common others in clonal expansion.

The V gene's germline CDR1 is SGDLS and CDR2 YYNGEE. Losses at the gene ends were 3 bases for V and 4 bases for J; bases not matched to a gene: 5. The CDR3 runs 14 residues. The PCR had 60 Vbeta and 13 Jbeta primers. Clones were read by immunoSEQ multiplex PCR, and TCRdb kept only the in-frame ones, dropping some. Here the sample spans 150,000 or so clones, 65% to 85% being singletons. Concerning this clone itself: Antigen specificity is unknown.

The source material was PBMCs. V usage is TRBV9 and J usage is TRBJ2-7, with 9 bases matching TRBD1. The sequence came from a man aged 25-45 years in good health and CMV-seronegative. This CDR3 reads CASSAGTGIYEQYF. CDR3 DNA sequence: TGTGCCAGCAGCGCCGGGACAGGGATTTACGAGCAGTACTTC.